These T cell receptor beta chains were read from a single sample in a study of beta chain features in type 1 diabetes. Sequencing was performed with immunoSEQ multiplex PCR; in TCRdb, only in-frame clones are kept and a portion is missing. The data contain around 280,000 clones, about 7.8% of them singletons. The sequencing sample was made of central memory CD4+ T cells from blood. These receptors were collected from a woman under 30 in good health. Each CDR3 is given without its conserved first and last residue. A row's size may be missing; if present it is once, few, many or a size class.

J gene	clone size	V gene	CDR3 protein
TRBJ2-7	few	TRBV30	AWTLGGEQY
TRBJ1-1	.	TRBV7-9	ASSLQANTEAF
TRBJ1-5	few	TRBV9	ASSVQSGQPQH
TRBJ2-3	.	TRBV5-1	ASKGGPWADTQY
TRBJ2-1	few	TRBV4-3	ASSQSAGTSGYNEQF
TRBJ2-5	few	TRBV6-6	ASSSPSRETQY
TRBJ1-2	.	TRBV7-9	ASSPAGTGFGYT
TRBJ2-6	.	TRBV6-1	ASSERTDVLT
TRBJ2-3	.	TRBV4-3	ASSQDLRTPGLAKSQGDTQY
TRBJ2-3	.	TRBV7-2	ASSFMGSTDTQY
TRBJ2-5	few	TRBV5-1	ASTWDSLQETQY
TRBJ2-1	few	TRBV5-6	ASSRPPTGGINEQF
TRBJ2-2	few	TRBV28	ASRRRRGGSNTGELF
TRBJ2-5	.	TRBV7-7	ASSLGRQETQY
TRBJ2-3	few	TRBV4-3	ASSQQQRSGTDTQY
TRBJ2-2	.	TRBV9	ASSGGDRVAGELF
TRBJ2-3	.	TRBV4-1	ASSHVTDTQY
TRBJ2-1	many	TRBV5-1	ASSLGQGYNEQF
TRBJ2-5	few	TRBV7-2	ASSSDYQKTQY
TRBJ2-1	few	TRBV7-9	ASSPSGRAREQF
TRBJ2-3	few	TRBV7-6	ASRRGSLSGDTQY
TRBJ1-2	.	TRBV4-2	AVLITDSLYGYT
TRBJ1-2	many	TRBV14	ASSQVQNYGYT
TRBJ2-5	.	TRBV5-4	ASSHQGDQETQY
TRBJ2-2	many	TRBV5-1	ASSPTGAYTGELF
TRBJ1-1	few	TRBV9	ASSVGTHSGTEAF
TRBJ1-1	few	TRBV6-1	AINRATEAF
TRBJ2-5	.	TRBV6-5	ASSYSLGQGQY
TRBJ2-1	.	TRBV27	ASSLSVFSGQLNNEQF
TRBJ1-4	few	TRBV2	ASSVVGTNEKLF
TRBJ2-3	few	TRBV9	ASSDRGETDTQY
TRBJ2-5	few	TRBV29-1	SVVLAGGQTQY
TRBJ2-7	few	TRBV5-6	ASSTGPRSSYEQY
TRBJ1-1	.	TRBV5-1	ASSRAQGEAF
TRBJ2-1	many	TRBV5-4	ASSLVLAGKDEQF
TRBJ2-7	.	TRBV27	ASSFSRQSYEQY
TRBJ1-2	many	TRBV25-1	ASSGIDRPYYGYT
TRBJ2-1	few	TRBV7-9	ASSLGVGGYNEQF
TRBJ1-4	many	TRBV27	ACAPLRGKLF
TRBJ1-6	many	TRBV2	ASSEVNSPLH
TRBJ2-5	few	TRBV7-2	ASSLVVGTQY
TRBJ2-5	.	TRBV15	ATTNGQGRTQY
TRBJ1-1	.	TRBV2	ASMVQPNTEAF
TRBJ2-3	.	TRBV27	ASSLQTSADTQY
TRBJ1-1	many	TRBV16	ASSQTVVNTEAF
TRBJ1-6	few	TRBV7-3	ASSWGSNNSPLH
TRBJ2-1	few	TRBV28	ASSTATGAGSRDGEQF
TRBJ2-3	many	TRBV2	ASSEGAGDNRADTQY
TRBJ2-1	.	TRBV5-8	ASSQRTSGRGLI
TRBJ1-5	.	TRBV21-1	ASSLRQPQH
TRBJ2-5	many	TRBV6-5	ASSLVAEETQY